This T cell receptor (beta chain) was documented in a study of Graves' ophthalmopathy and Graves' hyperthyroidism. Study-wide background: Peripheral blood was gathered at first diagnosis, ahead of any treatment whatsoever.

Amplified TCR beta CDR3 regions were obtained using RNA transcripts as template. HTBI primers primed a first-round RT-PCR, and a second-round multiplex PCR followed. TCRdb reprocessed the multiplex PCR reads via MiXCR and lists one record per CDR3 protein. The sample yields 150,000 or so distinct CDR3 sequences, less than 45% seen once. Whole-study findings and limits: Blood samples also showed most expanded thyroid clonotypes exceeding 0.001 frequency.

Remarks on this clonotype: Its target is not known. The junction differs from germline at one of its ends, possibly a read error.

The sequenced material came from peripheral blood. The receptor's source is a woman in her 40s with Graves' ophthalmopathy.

The CDR3 reads CASSLDAGSLNSEAFF. Here the CDR3 DNA reads TGTGCCAGCAGCTTAGATGCAGGGTCTCTGAACTCTGAAGCTTTCTTT. V usage is TRBV11-1 and J usage is TRBJ1-1, with D possibly TRBD1 on 5 matching bases. CDR1 and CDR2 from the germline V gene are SGHAT and FQDESV (reference sequence). The CDR3 consists of 16 residues.